The 31 T cell receptor beta chains below were found in one sample sequenced in a study of Ad26.COV2.S vaccination and SARS-CoV-2 variants. Clones were sequenced by immunoSEQ multiplex PCR, and TCRdb holds only the in-frame ones, with some missing. This table holds over 400,000 clones, 90% found once. Treatment: around 19 received Ad26.COV2.S at low or high dose, single or two shots; 5 received placebo; per-sample allocation not given. Day 63 following the first vaccine or placebo injection was when the samples were taken. Sequencing was performed on peripheral blood, taken in a trial of Ad26.COV2.S vaccine versus placebo. The receptors come from a person aged 18-60 years who received the Ad26.COV2.S COVID-19 vaccine or a placebo.

The chain carries TRBV9 and TRBJ2-1; D is undetermined. The CDR3 runs 16 residues. V shed 1 base and J shed 0 bases, with 11 bases lying between them. In germline, CDR1 is SGDLS, CDR2 YYNGEE. As DNA, the CDR3 is TGTGCCAGCAGCGTACCCCCTCTGGCCTCCTACAATGAGCAGTTCTTC. Protein product: CASSVPPLASYNEQFF.

The J gene is TRBJ1-1, the V gene TRBV7-2, with TRBD1 as a possible D gene (6 bases). Germline CDR1 SGHTA, CDR2 FQGNSA. The CDR3 runs 15 residues. V gave up 4 bases and J gave up 4 bases, with 16 bases separating them. This CDR3 is CASSSSRGKGTEAFF. The DNA for the CDR3 is TGTGCCAGCAGCTCCTCCAGGGGCAAAGGCACTGAAGCTTTCTTT.

The rearrangement links TRBV5-1 to TRBJ2-7, with TRBD1 identical over 8 bases. V lost 4 bases, J lost 7 bases, and 13 bases stayed unmatched. Germline CDR1 is SGHRS and CDR2 is YFSETQ. The CDR3 has 15 residues. CDR3 sequence reads: CASSLEQGARSEQYF. CDR3 nucleotides: TGCGCCAGCAGCCTCGAGCAGGGGGCTAGGAGTGAGCAGTACTTC.

This chain uses TRBV7-6 with TRBJ2-3; D may be TRBD2 (6 bases). This CDR3 is 16 amino acids long. Trimming took 4 bases from V and 0 from J, leaving 14 bases between them. Per the germline V gene, CDR1 is SGHVS and CDR2 is FNYEAQ. CDR3 coding DNA: TGTGCCAGCAGCTCCCGTAGCGGAACTAGCACAGATACGCAGTATTTT. The encoded protein is CASSSRSGTSTDTQYF.

The genes are TRBV7-3 and TRBJ1-1, with D maybe TRBD1 (5 bases). V gave up 4 bases and J gave up 1 base, with 7 bases separating them. Germline V gene data show CDR1 as SGHTA and CDR2 as FQGTGA. The CDR3 contains 13 residues. Here the CDR3 DNA reads TGTGCCAGCAGCTCCGGGGGGAACACTGAAGCTTTCTTT. Encoded protein: CASSSGGNTEAFF.

The chain employs TRBV27 and TRBJ2-3; D may be TRBD1 or TRBD2 (6 bases each). CDR3 length equals 15 residues. Between the trimmed V and J ends, which lost 5 bases and 4 bases, there was a span of 16 bases. From germline, CDR1 is MNHEY and CDR2 SMNVEV (reference sequence). The DNA for the CDR3 is TGTGCCAGCAGTCGGAAAGGGGGGTCCCCAGATACGCAGTATTTT. Translation: CASSRKGGSPDTQYF.

The rearrangement joins TRBV27 to TRBJ1-5; no reliable D call. Germline assignment: CDR1 MNHEY and CDR2 SMNVEV (reference sequence). Between the trimmed V and J ends, which lost 5 bases and 0 bases, there was a span of 8 bases. This CDR3 contains 14 residues. As DNA, the CDR3 is TGTGCCAGCAGTCCCGCTGGTAGCAATCAGCCCCAGCATTTT. Residues: CASSPAGSNQPQHF.

V gene TRBV10-3 combines with J gene TRBJ1-1; D not resolved. The CDR3 totals 13 residues. Trimming removed 6 bases at V and 1 base at J, with 9 bases between. Germline loops: CDR1 ENHRY, CDR2 SYGVKD. Written as DNA, the CDR3 is TGTGCCATCAGGGCAGTCGAGAACACTGAAGCTTTCTTT. This gives the protein CAIRAVENTEAFF.

Note on this clone: This CDR3 is also generated by other DNA sequences in the sample. V gene TRBV5-1 combines with J gene TRBJ2-6; D ambiguous. This CDR3 is 14 amino acids long. The germline V gene encodes CDR1 SGHRS and CDR2 YFSETQ. Trimming removed 0 bases from V and 1 base from J, with 2 bases in between. CDR3 DNA sequence: TGCGCCAGCAGCTTGGTTTCTGGGGCCAACGTCCTGACTTTC. Amino acids: CASSLVSGANVLTF.

This chain links TRBV5-5 with TRBJ1-1, with D uncertain. V was clipped by 4 bases and J by 7 bases, with 23 bases between them. This CDR3 has 16 residues. The germline gives CDR1 SGHKS, CDR2 YYEKEE (reference sequence). The CDR3: CASSVDLNLLYYEAFF. CDR3 in DNA: TGTGCCAGCAGCGTGGACCTGAACCTTCTTTACTATGAAGCTTTCTTT.

The J gene is TRBJ2-7, the V gene TRBV30, with 7 bases lining up with TRBD2. CDR1 is GTSNPN and CDR2 is SVGIG in the germline V gene (reference sequence). The CDR3 is 13 amino acids. Germline trimming cut 6 bases from V and 3 bases from J; bases unmatched to any gene: 8. CDR3 DNA: TGTGCCTGCCCTGACTCTAGCGGCTACGAGCAGTACTTC. It is translated as CACPDSSGYEQYF.

The genes are TRBV13 and TRBJ2-3; 10 bases align to TRBD2. The CDR3 spans 14 residues. Germline V gene sequence: CDR1 PRHDT, CDR2 FYEKMQ (reference sequence). The trim removed 5 bases at V and 4 bases at J, leaving 3 bases unmatched. CDR3 bases: TGTGCCAGCAGCCCCGGACTAGCGGCAGATACGCAGTATTTT. Protein: CASSPGLAADTQYF.

The chain employs TRBV28 and TRBJ1-1, with a weak D call TRBD1 (6 bases). The V end was cut by 5 bases, the J end by 6 bases, with 16 bases between. In germline, CDR1 is MDHEN, CDR2 SYDVKM. The CDR3 has 14 amino acids. CDR3 sequence (DNA): TGTGCCAGCAGTGCCACAGGGCTGGCGGCTGAAGCTTTCTTT. Its translation: CASSATGLAAEAFF. Combining the CDR3 with reference TRBV28 and TRBJ1-1 gives the whole variable domain DVKVTQSSRYLVKRTGEKVFLECVQDMDHENMFWYRQDPGLGLRLIYFSYDVKMKEKGDIPEGYSVSREKKERFSLILESASTNQTSMYLCASSATGLAAEAFFGQGTRLTVV.

The table lists this clone with a count of one. The chain couples TRBV13 to TRBJ1-2; TRBD1 might be the D (5 bases). The CDR3 extends over 13 amino acids. Germline lookup yields CDR1 PRHDT and CDR2 FYEKMQ (reference sequence). V gave up 5 bases and J gave up 7 bases, with 14 bases separating them. CDR3 bases: TGTGCCAGCAGCAAAGAGGGGCGATCTGGCTACACCTTC. Amino acids: CASSKEGRSGYTF.

The chain joins TRBV7-9 to TRBJ2-7; TRBD1 might be the D (6 bases). The germline V and J ends were trimmed by 3 bases and 3 bases, with 12 bases remaining between them. Germline CDR1 SEHNR, CDR2 FQNEAQ (reference sequence). The CDR3 runs 14 residues. The CDR3 nucleotides are TGTGCCAGCAGCTTCCAACAGGGAGTCTACGAGCAGTACTTC. Residues: CASSFQQGVYEQYF.

The gene calls are TRBV7-3 and TRBJ2-6; the D is unclear. The V end lost 5 bases, the J end lost 0 bases, and 8 bases lay between the germline ends. This CDR3 region has 15 residues. CDR1 and CDR2 from the germline V gene are SGHTA and FQGTGA. The CDR3 is CASSPWGSGANVLTF. The CDR3 nucleotides are TGTGCCAGCAGCCCATGGGGCTCTGGGGCCAACGTCCTGACTTTC.

This clone was observed once. This chain links TRBV18 with TRBJ1-5; 8 bases align to TRBD1. Germline V lookup: CDR1 KGHSH, CDR2 LQKENI. Trimming cost V 2 bases and J 4 bases; bases outside gene matches: 10. This CDR3 is built from 17 residues. The CDR3 DNA reads as TGTGCCAGCTCACCAACCGGGGGGACAGGTTCTAATCAGCCCCAGCATTTT. Encoded protein: CASSPTGGTGSNQPQHF.

V usage is TRBV7-2 and J usage is TRBJ1-1; D uncertain. The ends were cut back, 5 bases at V and 1 base at J, with 14 bases in the middle. The CDR3 spans 15 residues. The germline V gene has CDR1 SGHTA and CDR2 FQGNSA. Here the CDR3 DNA reads TGTGCCAGCAGCCTCGTACGGATCCCGAACACTGAAGCTTTCTTT. Its protein product is CASSLVRIPNTEAFF. Full variable domain (remainder filled in from reference TRBV7-2 and TRBJ1-1): GAGVSQSPSNKVTEKGKDVELRCDPISGHTALYWYRQSLGQGLEFLIYFQGNSAPDKSGLPSDRFSAERTGGSVSTLTIQRTQQEDSAVYLCASSLVRIPNTEAFFGQGTRLTVV.

The genes are TRBV7-9 and TRBJ2-7; D remains unclear. Germline values: CDR1 SEHNR, CDR2 FQNEAQ (reference sequence). The CDR3 covers 15 residues. The V gene lost 6 bases and the J gene lost 2 bases, with 17 bases spanning the gap. The CDR3 sequence: CASSLHMSPTYEQYF. The CDR3 nucleotides are TGTGCCAGCAGTCTCCACATGAGCCCAACCTACGAGCAGTACTTC.

The chain recombines TRBV7-3 with TRBJ2-5; 8 bases map to TRBD2. V lost 8 bases to trimming and J lost 5 bases; unmatched junction nucleotides: 7. The CDR3 has 13 residues. Germline CDR1 is SGHTA and CDR2 is FQGTGA. The CDR3 loop is CASSVQREETQYF. DNA for the CDR3: TGTGCCAGCTCAGTCCAGCGGGAGGAGACCCAGTACTTC.

J is TRBJ1-5 and V is TRBV15; D not resolved. The CDR3 covers 16 residues. Germline V lookup: CDR1 LNHNV, CDR2 YYDKDF (reference sequence). V lost 2 bases, J lost 4 bases, and 15 bases lay in between. CDR3 residues: CATSRFVDGSNQPQHF. The CDR3 DNA is TGTGCCACCAGCAGATTTGTGGACGGGAGTAATCAGCCCCAGCATTTT.

The rearrangement joins TRBV27 to TRBJ2-3, with 12 bases that match TRBD2. The CDR3 has 17 amino acids. The junction had 9 bases not matched to a gene; V was cut back by 6 bases and J by 2 bases. Looked up from germline, CDR1 is MNHEY and CDR2 is SMNVEV (reference sequence). CDR3 in DNA: TGTGCCAGCAGCCCCTTGACTAGCGGGAGTCTCACAGATACGCAGTATTTT. Translated: CASSPLTSGSLTDTQYF.

The rearrangement uses TRBV11-2 and TRBJ1-2; tentative D call: TRBD1 (5 bases). Germline CDR1 reads SGHAT; CDR2 reads FQNNGV. V lost 0 bases and J 4 bases, leaving 12 bases between the germline ends. The CDR3 consists of 15 residues. The CDR3 bases are TGTGCCAGCAGCTTAGATGGGCAGGGCCTCTATGGCTACACCTTC. This sequence encodes CASSLDGQGLYGYTF.

The gene calls are TRBV21-1 and TRBJ2-7; no DNA check was done on the table's D call, TRBD2. TRBV21-1 is listed as a pseudogene. The CDR3 loop spans 16 amino acids. CDR3 nucleotide sequence: TGTGCCAGCAGTTCAAAAGGGCGGGAGACCAGCCACGAGCAGTACTTC. This sequence encodes CASSSKGRETSHEQYF.

The chain joins TRBV7-9 to TRBJ2-5; no reliable D call. Germline CDR1 reads SEHNR; CDR2 reads FQNEAQ (reference sequence). This CDR3 region has 14 residues. V dropped 5 bases and J dropped 5 bases, with 15 bases sitting between them. The CDR3 coding sequence is TGTGCCAGCAGCCCCCTTCTAGGTGGGGAGACCCAGTACTTC. The encoded protein is CASSPLLGGETQYF.

Concerning this clone itself: This sample also contains other DNA sequences that code for the same CDR3. V is TRBV9 and J is TRBJ2-1; tentative D call: TRBD2 (5 bases). This CDR3 spans 14 amino acids. The germline CDR1 and CDR2 sequences are SGDLS and YYNGEE. V was shortened by 4 bases and J by 3 bases, with 11 bases between the two germline ends. The CDR3 here is CASSPRLNYNEQFF. The CDR3, as DNA: TGTGCCAGCAGCCCAAGACTAAACTACAATGAGCAGTTCTTC.

The chain is built from TRBV4-1 and TRBJ2-1; 9 nucleotides agree with TRBD2. J was trimmed by 4 bases and V by 4 bases; bases with no gene match: 8. The CDR3 consists of 16 residues. The germline V gene has CDR1 MGHRA and CDR2 YSYEKL. In DNA form, the CDR3 reads TGCGCCAGCAGCCGTACCGCGGGAGGGGGATACAATGAGCAGTTCTTC. It translates to CASSRTAGGGYNEQFF.

Comments on this clone: One end of the junction does not line up with germline, which may come from a read error. V is TRBV5-4 and J is TRBJ2-1; D may match TRBD1 or TRBD2 (5 bases each). This CDR3 is built from 15 residues. The germline CDR1 and CDR2 sequences are SGHNT and YYREEE (reference sequence). CDR3 nucleotide sequence: TGTGCCAGCAGGTTGGGGACCTCCTCCTACAATGAGCAGTTCTTC. This gives the protein CASRLGTSSYNEQFF.

The V and J genes are TRBV6-2 or TRBV6-3 and TRBJ2-4; D gene uncertain. Trimming stripped 0 bases from V and 0 bases from J, with 6 bases between. Germline lookup yields CDR1 MNHEY and CDR2 SVGEGT. This CDR3 is built from 15 residues. The CDR3 loop reads CASSYSGLAKNIQYF. CDR3 DNA sequence: TGTGCCAGCAGTTACTCAGGTTTAGCCAAAAACATTCAGTACTTC.

The chain couples TRBV7-9 to TRBJ2-1, with TRBD1 identical over 10 bases. This CDR3 region has 15 residues. V lost 4 bases to trimming and J lost 7 bases; unmatched junction nucleotides: 7. CDR1 and CDR2 (germline): SEHNR, FQNEAQ (reference sequence). The CDR3 nucleotides are TGTGCCAGCAGCTCGGACAGGGGGATAGGAAATGAGCAGTTCTTC. It encodes CASSSDRGIGNEQFF.

This CDR3 reads CASSRGQGRYEQYF. CDR3 sequence (DNA): TGTGCCAGCAGCCGTGGACAGGGGCGCTACGAGCAGTACTTC. This chain uses TRBV6-2 or TRBV6-3 with TRBJ2-7; TRBD1 matches 9 bases. J was trimmed by 3 bases and V by 6 bases; bases with no gene match: 6. CDR1 is MNHEY, CDR2 SVGEGT, per germline. This CDR3 has 14 residues.